This T cell receptor (beta chain) was documented in a study of blood T cell repertoires in COVID-19. Study context: Sample material is recorded as cDNA or gDNA derived from T cells, B-cell-depleted T cells, or PBMCs.

Libraries were prepared by immunoSEQ multiplex PCR; TCRdb keeps only in-frame clonotypes and omits some of them. The sample consists of 150,000 to 200,000 clones, less than 95% of them appearing once. V dropped 2 bases and J dropped 8 bases, with 18 bases sitting between them. The CDR3 totals 15 residues. Germline loops: CDR1 MNHNY, CDR2 SVGAGI (reference sequence). The rearrangement links TRBV6-6 to TRBJ1-1, with D maybe TRBD1 (6 bases). The TCR originated in a man in his thirties or forties with COVID-19, enrolled during active disease. Sequences were obtained from peripheral blood. CDR3 coding DNA: TGTGCCAGCAGTTACATACAGGGCCCCTCTTCCGAAGCTTTCTTT. Protein sequence: CASSYIQGPSSEAFF.